This is a list of T cell receptor beta chains from one sample in a study of T cell responses to AZD1222 COVID-19 vaccine. Sequencing used immunoSEQ multiplex PCR; TCRdb keeps in-frame clones, though not all of them. The repertoire holds roughly 110,000 clones, with 70% to 90% as singletons. The sample here was peripheral blood, taken 28 days after the second AZD1222 dose. The receptors derive from an adult who received the AZD1222 COVID-19 vaccine. CDR3s include the opening cysteine and the closing phenylalanine or tryptophan. D genes are given only for firm matches. Some rows mark clone size as missing; the rest say once, few, many or name a class of expanded clone.

TRBJ1-1 | NA | NA | TRBV9 | CASSGHATAGDTEAFF | TGTGCCAGCAGCGGCCACGCTACCGCAGGGGACACTGAAGCTTTCTTT
TRBJ2-5 | NA | NA | TRBV2 | CASSERGGIVDF | TGTGCCAGCAGTGAAAGGGGGGGCATCGTGGACTTC
TRBJ2-1 | NA | TRBD2 | TRBV11-2 | CASSRSGGALNEQFF | TGTGCCAGCAGCCGTAGCGGGGGGGCACTTAATGAGCAGTTCTTC
TRBJ2-7 | NA | NA | TRBV6-5 | CASSTGTPTYEQYF | TGTGCCAGCAGTACCGGGACACCAACCTACGAGCAGTACTTC
TRBJ1-4 | NA | NA | TRBV4-3 | CASSQDIGVRLGKLFF | TGCGCCAGCAGCCAAGATATTGGGGTGCGGCTAGGAAAACTGTTTTTT
TRBJ2-7 | NA | TRBD2 | TRBV30 | CAWSVKLAGYDEQYF | TGTGCCTGGAGTGTAAAACTAGCGGGGTACGACGAGCAGTACTTC
TRBJ1-1 | once | TRBD1 | TRBV6-4 | CASSDTGAMNTEAFF | TGTGCCAGCAGTGACACAGGGGCTATGAACACTGAAGCTTTCTTT
TRBJ1-3 | few | TRBD1 | TRBV5-5 | CASSLSAAGGTGNTIYF | TGTGCCAGCAGCTTGTCCGCGGCAGGGGGCACTGGAAACACCATATATTTT
TRBJ1-2 | NA | TRBD1 | TRBV2 | CASSWTGDYGYTF | TGTGCCAGCAGTTGGACAGGGGACTATGGCTACACCTTC
TRBJ1-1 | NA | NA | TRBV4-1 | CASSQGVLNTEAFF | TGCGCCAGCAGCCAAGGTGTCCTGAACACTGAAGCTTTCTTT
TRBJ1-1 | few | TRBD1 | TRBV29-1 | CSVGGQPNTEAFF | TGCAGCGTGGGGGGACAGCCGAACACTGAAGCTTTCTTT
TRBJ2-7 | once | NA | TRBV7-9 | CASSHRLLNSYEQYF | TGTGCCAGCAGCCACAGGTTACTTAACTCCTACGAGCAGTACTTC
TRBJ1-1 | NA | NA | TRBV7-9 | CASSLPRGPEAFF | TGTGCCAGCAGCTTACCCCGGGGCCCTGAAGCTTTCTTT
TRBJ2-1 | NA | NA | TRBV6-6 | CASSPNGRQQFF | TGTGCCAGCAGTCCCAATGGGCGTCAGCAGTTCTTC
TRBJ2-1 | NA | TRBD1 | TRBV19 | CASSMDRADNEQFF | TGTGCCAGTAGTATGGACAGGGCAGACAATGAGCAGTTCTTC
TRBJ1-3 | NA | TRBD1 | TRBV5-6 | CASSWDRGPGNTIYF | TGTGCCAGCAGCTGGGACAGGGGCCCTGGAAACACCATATATTTT
TRBJ2-7 | once | TRBD1 | TRBV7-2 | CASSLWGQETYEQYF | TGTGCCAGCAGCTTATGGGGACAGGAGACCTACGAGCAGTACTTC
TRBJ1-4 | few | NA | TRBV4-1 | CASSLTPNEKLFF | TGCGCCAGCAGCCTAACACCTAATGAAAAACTGTTTTTT
TRBJ2-2 | once | TRBD1 | TRBV30 | CAGRRDRAVFF | TGTGCCGGTAGAAGGGACAGGGCTGTGTTTTTT
TRBJ1-1 | NA | TRBD1 | TRBV2 | CASSEKGGEDTEAFF | TGTGCCAGCAGTGAAAAAGGGGGCGAGGACACTGAAGCTTTCTTT
TRBJ1-3 | NA | NA | TRBV6-6 | CASSRGALGNTIYF | TGTGCCAGCAGTCGCGGGGCCCTTGGAAACACCATATATTTT
TRBJ2-5 | NA | TRBD2 | TRBV5-5 | CASSSPGGLAGVGRETQYF | TGTGCCAGCAGCTCCCCCGGGGGACTAGCGGGGGTCGGACGGGAGACCCAGTACTTC
TRBJ2-7 | NA | TRBD1 | TRBV28 | CASSLRQGNYEQYF | TGTGCCAGCAGTTTACGACAGGGGAACTACGAGCAGTACTTC
TRBJ2-7 | NA | NA | TRBV18 | CASSAQYEQYF | TGTGCCAGCTCCGCCCAATACGAGCAGTACTTC
TRBJ1-6 | few | NA | TRBV7-9 | CASKTSNSPLHF | TGTGCCAGCAAGACATCTAATTCACCCCTCCACTTT
TRBJ1-6 | few | NA | TRBV6-6 | CASGGVDSPLHF | TGTGCCAGCGGAGGAGTAGATTCACCCCTCCACTTT
TRBJ1-5 | NA | NA | TRBV7-9 | CASSLAGKDQPQHF | TGTGCCAGCAGCTTAGCAGGGAAGGATCAGCCCCAGCATTTT
TRBJ2-3 | NA | NA | TRBV11-2 | CASSLLVGKPTDTQYF | TGTGCCAGCAGCTTATTAGTGGGGAAGCCCACAGATACGCAGTATTTT
TRBJ1-5 | NA | NA | TRBV4-1 | CASSPYGTSNQPQHF | TGCGCCAGCAGCCCGTACGGGACTAGCAATCAGCCCCAGCATTTT
TRBJ1-2 | NA | TRBD1 | TRBV19 | CASSPLGQGAPYGYTF | TGTGCCAGTAGCCCACTCGGACAGGGGGCCCCCTATGGCTACACCTTC
TRBJ1-1 | NA | TRBD1 | TRBV3-1/TRBV3-2 | CASSQDVRTGAAAFF | TGTGCCAGCAGCCAAGACGTTAGGACAGGGGCGGCAGCTTTCTTT
TRBJ1-1 | NA | NA | TRBV6-5 | CASGEDSFTGTEAFF | TGTGCCAGCGGGGAGGACAGTTTTACGGGGACTGAAGCTTTCTTT
TRBJ1-3 | NA | NA | TRBV7-8 | CASSLQAIGNTIYF | TGTGCCAGCAGCTTACAGGCCATTGGAAACACCATATATTTT
TRBJ2-7 | once | NA | TRBV5-6 | CASSSVFGVQQYF | TGTGCCAGCAGCTCGGTCTTCGGGGTGCAGCAGTACTTC
TRBJ2-7 | NA | NA | TRBV7-2 | CASSLPPPSYEQYF | TGTGCCAGCAGCTTACCACCGCCCTCCTACGAGCAGTACTTC
TRBJ1-4 | NA | NA | TRBV28 | CASRSWDGNEKLFF | TGTGCCAGCAGGAGTTGGGACGGTAATGAAAAACTGTTTTTT
TRBJ2-7 | NA | TRBD1 | TRBV19 | CASSVQGQGTYEQYF | TGTGCCAGTAGTGTGCAAGGACAGGGTACCTACGAGCAGTACTTC
TRBJ2-6 | NA | NA | TRBV6-2/TRBV6-3 | CASSYGGSGANVLTF | TGTGCCAGCAGTTACGGGGGCTCTGGGGCCAACGTCCTGACTTTC
TRBJ2-5 | NA | TRBD2 | TRBV2 | CASTRTSGQETQYF | TGTGCCAGCACTCGGACTAGCGGGCAAGAGACCCAGTACTTC
TRBJ2-3 | NA | TRBD2 | TRBV5-1 | CASSFGLAEGTDTQYF | TGCGCCAGCAGCTTCGGACTAGCGGAGGGGACAGATACGCAGTATTTT
TRBJ1-6 | NA | NA | TRBV3-1/TRBV3-2 | CASSPCGPFLHHNSPLHF | TGTGCCAGCAGCCCTTGCGGCCCATTTCTACATCATAATTCACCCCTCCACTTT
TRBJ2-7 | NA | TRBD1 | TRBV19 | CASTPSDRGLYEQYF | TGTGCCAGTACCCCCTCGGACAGGGGATTGTACGAGCAGTACTTC
TRBJ2-7 | NA | NA | TRBV29-1 | CSVGAGTEQYF | TGCAGCGTGGGAGCAGGGACCGAGCAGTACTTC
TRBJ1-2 | NA | TRBD1 | TRBV6-5 | CASSRAGQGYYGYTF | TGTGCCAGCAGCCGGGCGGGACAGGGGTACTATGGCTACACCTTC
TRBJ1-2 | NA | NA | TRBV5-4 | CASSLQGNYGYTF | TGTGCCAGCAGCCTACAGGGAAACTATGGCTACACCTTC
TRBJ2-5 | NA | TRBD2 | TRBV5-6 | CASSFGLAGALKETQYF | TGTGCCAGCAGCTTCGGACTAGCGGGGGCCCTGAAAGAGACCCAGTACTTC
TRBJ2-7 | NA | TRBD1 | TRBV19 | CASSIGDSYEQYF | TGTGCCAGTAGTATAGGGGACAGCTACGAGCAGTACTTC